This T cell receptor beta chain was captured by sequencing in a study of Ad26.COV2.S vaccination and SARS-CoV-2 variants. About the research overall: The donor belonged to the COV1001 Ad26.COV2.S trial arm. Once or twice, 56 days apart, Ad26.COV2.S was delivered intramuscularly.

Treatment: approximately 18 received Ad26.COV2.S at low or high dose, single or two shots; roughly 5 received placebo; per-sample allocation not given. Sampling occurred on day 63 after the first vaccine or placebo injection. V was pared by 4 bases and J by 1 base, with 8 bases between. The length of the CDR3 is 15 residues. Germline CDR1 and CDR2: LGHDT and YNNKEL (reference sequence). Overall study results and limits: Post-vaccination breadth of spike-specific CD8+ and CD4+ T cell responses was reportedly substantial. Individuals receiving vaccine had higher spike-specific TCR breadth than placebo recipients did.

The protocol was immunoSEQ multiplex PCR, while the TCRdb copy is restricted to in-frame clones and leaves out a portion. Of some 410,000 clones in the sample, about nine tenths are singletons; the top ten hold over 1.5%. Worth noting for this clone: Antigen specificity is unknown.

The chain carries TRBV3-1 (or the pseudogene TRBV3-2) and TRBJ2-6; D gene ambiguous. The sequencing used peripheral blood, collected in a trial of Ad26.COV2.S vaccine versus placebo. The receptor was derived from a person between 18 and 59 years old who received the Ad26.COV2.S COVID-19 vaccine or a placebo. CDR3 coding DNA: TGTGCCAGCAGCCGTGGTGCATCTGGGGCCAACGTCCTGACTTTC. Translation gives CASSRGASGANVLTF.